One and the same sample provided the 3 T cell receptor beta chains below, sequenced in a study of shared clonotypes between healthy human individuals. Profiling relied on immunoSEQ multiplex PCR, and the TCRdb table lists in-frame clones only, not all of them. The table shows about 1.1 million clones, with approximately 75% occurring only once. Sequencing input: memory CD4+ T cells from PBMCs. Subset defined: CD45RA-negative fraction. Every receptor here comes from a young man in good health. Some clones in this sample may be carry-over from other donors' samples.

This clone was seen only a few times. This chain joins TRBV9 and TRBJ2-7; 14 bases line up with TRBD2. With V trimmed by 3 bases and J by 6 bases, 8 bases remained unmatched. The CDR3 has 16 amino acids. Germline V lookup: CDR1 SGDLS, CDR2 YYNGEE. CDR3 sequence reads: CASSEGGTSGSREQYF. In DNA, the CDR3 is TGTGCCAGCAGCGAGGGGGGGACTAGCGGGAGCCGCGAGCAGTACTTC. The complete variable domain, with remaining parts taken from reference TRBV9 and TRBJ2-7, reads DSGVTQTPKHLITATGQRVTLRCSPRSGDLSVYWYQQSLDQGLQFLIQYYNGEERAKGNILERFSAQQFPDLHSELNLSSLELGDSALYFCASSEGGTSGSREQYFGPGTRLTVT.

The chain has TRBV2 and TRBJ1-3; possible D gene TRBD1, 5 bases. The V end was cut by 4 bases, the J end by 1 base, with 14 bases between. Germline V CDR1 and CDR2: SNHLY, FYNNEI. This CDR3 has 16 amino acids. The DNA of the CDR3 is TGTGCCAGCAGTGTTGAGGGGCCGGGGTCTGGAAACACCATATATTTT. Residues: CASSVEGPGSGNTIYF.

The chain recombines TRBV28 with TRBJ1-5; TRBD1 matches at 9 bases. The germline gives CDR1 MDHEN, CDR2 SYDVKM. This CDR3 has 18 amino acids. The V and J ends lost 2 bases and 1 base, in that order; junction bases with no gene match: 9. CDR3 sequence: CASSLQVRGQGSNQPQHF. In DNA form, the CDR3 reads TGTGCCAGCAGTTTACAGGTGCGAGGACAGGGGAGCAATCAGCCCCAGCATTTT.